What follows are 21 T cell receptor beta chains derived from one specimen sequenced in a study of blood T cell repertoires in COVID-19. Using immunoSEQ multiplex PCR, the repertoire was profiled, and TCRdb retains in-frame clones only, with some absent. The repertoire includes approximately 100,000 clones, more than 60% of them detected once, and roughly 20% sits in the top ten. The sequenced sample was peripheral blood. The receptor source for this set is a man aged 65-85 years with active or convalescent COVID-19.

DNA of the CDR3: TGTGCCAGTAGTATAGGGATGGAGGGCGCCTATGGCTACACCTTC. This translates into CASSIGMEGAYGYTF. The rearrangement links TRBV19 to TRBJ1-2; the D is unclear. The CDR3 is 15 residues long. Germline loops: CDR1 LNHDA, CDR2 SQIVND (reference sequence). The ends were cut back, 1 base at V and 4 bases at J, with 13 bases in the middle.

The chain is built from TRBV27 and TRBJ2-1; TRBD1 matches at 7 bases. Germline trimming cut 7 bases from V and 9 bases from J; bases unmatched to any gene: 15. This CDR3 is built from 15 residues. Germline V gene lookup returns CDR1 MNHEY and CDR2 SMNVEV (reference sequence). The CDR3 region has the DNA TGTGCCAGCATCCCTGCTAGCAGGGGGAGAGGTGAGCAGTTCTTC. Amino acids: CASIPASRGRGEQFF.

The chain carries TRBV29-1 and TRBJ2-7, with 12 bases identical to TRBD1. The CDR3 has 14 residues. CDR1 is SQVTM and CDR2 is ANQGSEA in the germline V gene. J lost 5 bases, V lost 4 bases, and 6 bases had no gene match. The DNA of the CDR3 is TGCAGCGTTGTAGGGGGACAGGGGGCGAACGAGCAGTACTTC. It yields the protein CSVVGGQGANEQYF.

This chain joins TRBV3-1 (or the pseudogene TRBV3-2) and TRBJ2-1, with 9 bases identical to TRBD1. This CDR3 region has 17 residues. V was clipped by 1 base and J by 0 bases; unmatched bases: 4. CDR1 and CDR2 (germline): LGHDT, YNNKEL (reference sequence). Here the CDR3 DNA reads TGTGCCAGCAGCCAAGGGACAGGGGTTGGCTCCTACAATGAGCAGTTCTTC. Its protein product is CASSQGTGVGSYNEQFF.

In this sample, this clone turned up many times. The chain recombines TRBV7-9 with TRBJ2-5; D perhaps matches TRBD1 (5 bases). Trimming took off 6 bases at V and 0 bases at J, with 14 bases between the two ends. Germline V gene data show CDR1 as SEHNR and CDR2 as FQNEAQ (reference sequence). The CDR3 has 15 amino acids. In DNA, the CDR3 is TGTGCCAGCAGAAAAAGGACAAGGTACCAAGAGACCCAGTACTTC. Protein sequence: CASRKRTRYQETQYF.

The chain carries TRBV18 and TRBJ2-1; 8 nucleotides match TRBD2. The CDR3 has 12 amino acids. V lost 6 bases to trimming and J lost 6 bases; unmatched junction nucleotides: 1. Germline CDR1 KGHSH, CDR2 LQKENI. The CDR3 reads CASSAGGNEQFF. CDR3 in DNA: TGTGCCAGCTCTGCGGGGGGCAATGAGCAGTTCTTC.

This clone has just one count. This chain's CDR3 is CASYGTESYNEQFF. DNA of the CDR3: TGCGCCAGCTACGGGACAGAGTCCTACAATGAGCAGTTCTTC. The chain is built from TRBV5-1 and TRBJ2-1; 7 bases are shared with TRBD1. Looked up from germline, CDR1 is SGHRS and CDR2 is YFSETQ. The CDR3 has 14 amino acids. Trimming at V came to 7 bases and at J to 1 base, leaving 5 bases not matched to a gene.

V is TRBV4-2 and J is TRBJ1-1; the D is unclear. Deletions cut 1 base from V and 1 base from J, with 10 bases between. The CDR3 loop spans 15 amino acids. CDR1 and CDR2 from the germline V gene are LGHNA and YNFKEQ. The CDR3 reads CASSQGAFPNTEAFF. CDR3 coding DNA: TGTGCCAGCAGCCAAGGAGCCTTCCCGAACACTGAAGCTTTCTTT.

V gene TRBV5-1 combines with J gene TRBJ2-7, with 13 nucleotides matching TRBD2. CDR3 length: 16 amino acids. J lost 2 bases, V lost 3 bases, and 5 bases had no gene match. Germline V gives CDR1 SGHRS, CDR2 YFSETQ. In DNA, the CDR3 is TGCGCCAGCAGCTCGGGGACTAGCGGGGTTCCCTACGAGCAGTACTTC. Amino acid sequence: CASSSGTSGVPYEQYF.

This chain joins TRBV12-5 and TRBJ1-5; D is unresolved. Trimming pared 1 base from V and 7 bases from J, leaving 11 bases between. The CDR3 runs to 14 residues. Germline CDR1 LGHNT, CDR2 FRNRAP. CDR3 sequence: CASGLAGNPQPQHF. In DNA, the CDR3 is TGTGCTAGTGGTTTGGCAGGTAATCCCCAGCCCCAGCATTTT.

The chain combines TRBV14 with TRBJ2-6; D might be TRBD2 (5 bases). The CDR3 loop spans 18 amino acids. Trimming removed 1 base at V and 4 bases at J, with 17 bases between. CDR1 and CDR2 from the germline V gene are SGHDN and FVKESK. CDR3 nucleotides: TGTGCCAGCAGCCAAGGGGGAGTCACGACTCGCGGGGCCAACGTCCTGACTTTC. It codes for CASSQGGVTTRGANVLTF.

This chain joins TRBV2 and TRBJ2-5, with 11 bases matching TRBD2. The V gene end was trimmed by 3 bases and the J gene end by 0 bases; junction bases not matched to a gene: 0. This CDR3 is built from 15 residues. The V gene's germline CDR1 is SNHLY and CDR2 FYNNEI. As DNA, the CDR3 is TGTGCCAGCAGTGAGACTAGCGGGAACCAAGAGACCCAGTACTTC. As protein: CASSETSGNQETQYF.

J is TRBJ1-4 and V is TRBV30; no clear D gene. V was clipped by 0 bases and J by 4 bases, with 6 bases between them. CDR1 and CDR2 from the germline V gene are GTSNPN and SVGIG (reference sequence). The CDR3 sequence is 13 residues long. The CDR3 sequence: CAWSVRVNEKLFF. CDR3 nucleotides: TGTGCCTGGAGTGTCCGGGTTAATGAAAAACTGTTTTTT.

This chain uses TRBV9 with TRBJ2-5; D remains unclear. Germline V CDR1 and CDR2: SGDLS, YYNGEE. Trimming removed 1 base at V and 3 bases at J, with 13 bases between. The CDR3 is 15 amino acids. CDR3: CASSVLANSKETQYF. CDR3 DNA sequence: TGTGCCAGCAGCGTATTAGCAAACTCAAAAGAGACCCAGTACTTC.

The chain has TRBV23-1 and TRBJ1-6, with unresolved D. TRBV23-1 has ORF status, its function being uncertain. This CDR3 comprises 11 residues. The V and J ends lost 6 bases and 6 bases respectively, with 3 bases between them. Here the CDR3 DNA reads TGCGCCAGCAGAGCTAATTCACCCCTCCACTTT. Residues: CASRANSPLHF.

This rearrangement joins TRBV7-8 to TRBJ1-3; TRBD1 matches at 10 bases. From germline, CDR1 is SGHVS and CDR2 FQNEAQ. Unmatched junction bases numbered 12, after V lost 5 bases and J lost 8 bases. The length of the CDR3 is 16 residues. The chain's CDR3 is CASSVRPGQGRYTIYF. CDR3 in DNA: TGTGCCAGCAGCGTGAGACCGGGACAGGGGAGGTACACCATATATTTT.

The gene calls are TRBV7-2 and TRBJ1-4; D uncertain. Germline CDR1 is SGHTA and CDR2 is FQGNSA. V was trimmed by 1 base and J by 0 bases, leaving 6 bases between them. The CDR3 totals 15 residues. The CDR3 nucleotides read TGTGCCAGCAGCTTAGATACAACAACTAATGAAAAACTGTTTTTT. This gives the protein CASSLDTTTNEKLFF.

This clone came up a few times. V and J are TRBV6-1 and TRBJ1-2; possibly TRBD1 for D (5 bases). Trimming stripped 0 bases from V and 6 bases from J, with 11 bases between. This CDR3 spans 14 amino acids. CDR1 MNHNS and CDR2 SASEGT come from the germline V gene. CDR3 protein: CASSEAGRVDGYTF. CDR3 nucleotides: TGTGCCAGCAGTGAAGCGGGCAGGGTGGATGGCTACACCTTC.

This clone was counted a single time. The chain is built from TRBV19 and TRBJ1-4; 8 bases align to TRBD1. V lost 5 bases and J lost 8; bases outside the gene matches: 10. Germline V gene sequence: CDR1 LNHDA, CDR2 SQIVND (reference sequence). There are 15 residues in the CDR3. The CDR3 reads CASSALTGVKEKLFF. Written as DNA, the CDR3 is TGTGCCAGTAGTGCTCTGACAGGGGTTAAGGAAAAACTGTTTTTT.

The rearrangement links TRBV19 to TRBJ2-7; 7 bases match TRBD2. The J segment lost 6 bases and the V segment lost 2 bases, leaving 4 bases of the junction unmatched. Germline V gene sequence: CDR1 LNHDA, CDR2 SQIVND (reference sequence). The CDR3 is made up of 13 amino acids. The CDR3 spells CASSISGGSEQYF. The CDR3 coding sequence is TGTGCCAGTAGTATATCGGGGGGTTCCGAGCAGTACTTC.

This clone was counted once. This sequence joins TRBV4-1 and TRBJ1-2; 7 bases are a match to TRBD1. This CDR3 region has 14 residues. V was clipped by 1 base and J by 7 bases; unmatched bases: 6. Per the germline V gene, CDR1 is MGHRA and CDR2 is YSYEKL. Written as DNA, the CDR3 is TGCGCCAGCAGCCAAGCGACAGGGTTAGGTGGCTACACCTTC. Translating it yields CASSQATGLGGYTF.